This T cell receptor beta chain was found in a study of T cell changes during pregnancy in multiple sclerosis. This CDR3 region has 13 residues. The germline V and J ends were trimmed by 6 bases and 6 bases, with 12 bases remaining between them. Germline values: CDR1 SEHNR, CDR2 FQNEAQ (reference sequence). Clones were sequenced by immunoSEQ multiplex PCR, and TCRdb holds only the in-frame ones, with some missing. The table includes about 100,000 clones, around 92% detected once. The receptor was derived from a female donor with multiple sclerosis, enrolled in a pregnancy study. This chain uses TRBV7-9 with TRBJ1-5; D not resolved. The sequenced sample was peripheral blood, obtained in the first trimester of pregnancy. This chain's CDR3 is CASSYTSGQPQHF. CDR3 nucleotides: TGTGCCAGCAGTTACACATCAGGTCAGCCCCAGCATTTT.